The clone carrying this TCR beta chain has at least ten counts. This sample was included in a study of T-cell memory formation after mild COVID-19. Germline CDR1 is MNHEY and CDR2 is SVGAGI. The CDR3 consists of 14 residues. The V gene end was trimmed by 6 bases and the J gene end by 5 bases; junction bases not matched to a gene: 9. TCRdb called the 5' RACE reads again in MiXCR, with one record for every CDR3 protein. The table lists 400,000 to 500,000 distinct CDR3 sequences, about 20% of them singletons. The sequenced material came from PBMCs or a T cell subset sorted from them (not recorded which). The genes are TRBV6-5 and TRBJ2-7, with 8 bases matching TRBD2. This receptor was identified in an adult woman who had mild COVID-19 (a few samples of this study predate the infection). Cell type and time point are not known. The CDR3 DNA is TGTGCCAGCAGCCCAGCGGGAGATGTCAACGAGCAGTACTTC. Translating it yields CASSPAGDVNEQYF.